These 8 T cell receptor beta chains were sequenced from one sample in a study of ipilimumab plus nivolumab after autologous stem cell transplantation. TCRdb keeps only in-frame clones here, not all; method: immunoSEQ multiplex PCR. The profile shows some 9,800 clones, nearly 80% of them singletons. Here the sequenced sample was PBMCs, taken in a trial of ipilimumab plus nivolumab as post-transplant consolidation. The receptors derive from a male donor with diffuse large B-cell lymphoma.

This chain connects TRBV28 to TRBJ1-1; D not certain. Germline lookup yields CDR1 MDHEN and CDR2 SYDVKM. This CDR3 contains 11 residues. Trimming stripped 3 bases from V and 10 bases from J, with 9 bases between. The CDR3 sequence: CASSFGMGAFF. The DNA for the CDR3 is TGTGCCAGCAGTTTTGGCATGGGAGCTTTCTTT.

This clone was picked up a small number of times. The CDR3 loop reads CASSPGQNSADTQYF. The CDR3 DNA follows: TGTGCCAGCTCACCGGGACAGAACAGTGCAGATACGCAGTATTTT. The chain has TRBV18 and TRBJ2-3; TRBD1 aligns across 7 bases. Germline V gene data show CDR1 as KGHSH and CDR2 as LQKENI. The CDR3 spans 15 residues. The ends lost 3 bases at V and 4 bases at J; junction bases unmatched: 7.

V gene TRBV5-1 combines with J gene TRBJ2-7; TRBD2 is a possible D gene (6 bases). CDR3 length: 15 residues. V was shortened by 0 bases and J by 7 bases, with 17 bases between the two germline ends. Germline CDR1 reads SGHRS; CDR2 reads YFSETQ. The CDR3 bases are TGCGCCAGCAGCTTGGAAGGCCGGGACTTGATAGAGCAGTACTTC. Encoded protein: CASSLEGRDLIEQYF. The variable domain in full, completed from reference TRBV5-1 and TRBJ2-7, reads KAGVTQTPRYLIKTRGQQVTLSCSPISGHRSVSWYQQTPGQGLQFLFEYFSETQRNKGNFPGRFSGRQFSNSRSEMNVSTLELGDSALYLCASSLEGRDLIEQYFGPGTRLTVT.

V gene TRBV11-2 combines with J gene TRBJ2-1, with 7 bases identical to TRBD2. Losses at the gene ends were 4 bases for V and 4 bases for J; bases not matched to a gene: 10. The CDR3 covers 16 residues. Germline lookup yields CDR1 SGHAT and CDR2 FQNNGV. The CDR3 reads CASSSGRGGGYNEQFF. CDR3 bases: TGTGCCAGCAGCTCCGGACGGGGCGGGGGTTACAATGAGCAGTTCTTC.

The V call is TRBV29-1, the J call TRBJ2-3; a weak D match, TRBD2 (5 bases). The V end lost 6 bases, the J end lost 4 bases, and 11 bases lay between the germline ends. The CDR3 is 12 amino acids. Looked up from germline, CDR1 is SQVTM and CDR2 is ANQGSEA. The CDR3 loop reads CSVSGDSDTQYF. CDR3 nucleotides: TGCAGCGTATCCGGGGATTCAGATACGCAGTATTTT.

The rearrangement joins TRBV9 to TRBJ1-4; tentative D call: TRBD1 (6 bases). This CDR3 has 14 amino acids. Trimming removed 2 bases at V and 8 bases at J, with 13 bases between. CDR1 is SGDLS and CDR2 is YYNGEE in the germline V gene. This CDR3 is CASSVRGAGEKLFF. The CDR3 DNA reads TGTGCCAGCAGCGTGAGGGGGGCAGGGGAAAAACTGTTTTTT. Full variable domain (missing parts from reference TRBV9 and TRBJ1-4): DSGVTQTPKHLITATGQRVTLRCSPRSGDLSVYWYQQSLDQGLQFLIQYYNGEERAKGNILERFSAQQFPDLHSELNLSSLELGDSALYFCASSVRGAGEKLFFGSGTQLSVL.

The chain has TRBV14 and TRBJ2-6; no reliable D call. From germline, CDR1 is SGHDN and CDR2 FVKESK. This CDR3 has 15 amino acids. The V end was cut by 1 base, the J end by 1 base, with 5 bases between. The CDR3 is CASSQVGSGANVLTF. The CDR3 region has the DNA TGTGCCAGCAGCCAAGTGGGGTCTGGGGCCAACGTCCTGACTTTC.

The table lists this clone with a few counts. The V and J genes are TRBV7-9 and TRBJ1-2, with 12 bases lining up with TRBD1. J gave up 8 bases and V 5 bases, and 12 bases lay outside the gene matches. This CDR3 is 16 amino acids long. Germline assignment: CDR1 SEHNR and CDR2 FQNEAQ (reference sequence). CDR3 DNA: TGTGCCAGCAGCACGACCCCGGGACAGGGGGCGGGGGGCTACACCTTC. This sequence encodes CASSTTPGQGAGGYTF.